The 5 T cell receptor beta chains reported below all come from one sample, sequenced in a study of blood T cell repertoires in COVID-19. Repertoires were generated with immunoSEQ multiplex PCR, while TCRdb's copy carries only in-frame clones and drops some. The table lists 250,000 to 350,000 clones, 80% to 90% of them singletons, with around 14% in the top ten. Sequenced material: peripheral blood. The receptors shown here come from a woman in her 70s with COVID-19, enrolled during active disease.

The chain recombines TRBV19 with TRBJ2-7, with D unclear. This CDR3 is 14 amino acids long. V lost 5 bases to trimming and J lost 3 bases, with 14 bases between them. In germline, CDR1 is LNHDA, CDR2 SQIVND (reference sequence). CDR3 sequence: CASSVNIHHYEQYF. DNA for the CDR3: TGTGCCAGTAGTGTAAACATCCATCACTACGAGCAGTACTTC.

The chain employs TRBV29-1 and TRBJ2-3, with 8 bases identical to TRBD2. J was trimmed by 6 bases and V by 6 bases; bases with no gene match: 8. The CDR3 extends over 13 amino acids. Germline V gene lookup returns CDR1 SQVTM and CDR2 ANQGSEA. CDR3 in DNA: TGCAGCGTGGGACTCAGGACTAGCGATACGCAGTATTTT. Translated, it gives CSVGLRTSDTQYF.

The V gene is TRBV3-1 (or the pseudogene TRBV3-2), the J gene TRBJ1-4, with a weak D call TRBD1 (6 bases). Germline V CDR1 and CDR2: LGHDT, YNNKEL (reference sequence). The V end lost 2 bases, the J end lost 6 bases, and 13 bases lay between the germline ends. The CDR3 consists of 15 residues. The CDR3 here is CASSQQRDIYEKLFF. In DNA form, the CDR3 reads TGTGCCAGCAGCCAACAAAGGGACATCTATGAAAAACTGTTTTTT.

This chain connects TRBV19 to TRBJ1-5; the D is unclear. The CDR3 is 12 residues long. CDR1 and CDR2 (germline): LNHDA, SQIVND (reference sequence). V lost 3 bases and J lost 6, with 6 bases in between. DNA for the CDR3: TGTGCCAGTAGTATCCAGGCTCAGCCCCAGCATTTT. Amino acids: CASSIQAQPQHF.

This chain connects TRBV27 to TRBJ1-1; the D gene is possibly TRBD1 (6 bases). Germline CDR1 MNHEY, CDR2 SMNVEV (reference sequence). CDR3 size: 13 residues. V was shortened by 3 bases and J by 4 bases, with 9 bases between the two germline ends. The CDR3 sequence is CASSFTGFTEAFF. CDR3 in DNA: TGTGCCAGCAGTTTTACAGGGTTCACTGAAGCTTTCTTT.